This T cell receptor beta chain was sequenced during a study of blood T cell repertoires in COVID-19. On the study more broadly: Italy, Spain and the United States were the sources of the convalescent and acute COVID-19 samples. Sample material is recorded as cDNA or gDNA derived from T cells, B-cell-depleted T cells, or PBMCs.

Seattle patients were enrolled while actively infected and followed longitudinally. The CDR3 length is 14 residues. J gave up 4 bases and V 1 base, and 4 bases lay outside the gene matches. The germline CDR1 and CDR2 sequences are MNHEY and SVGAGI. Original processing methods: Reference gene primer amplification gave estimated nucleated cell counts. Only in-frame clones appear in the TCRdb table, and some are missing; sequencing was by immunoSEQ multiplex PCR. V and J calls plus clone size are reproduced from that table; the DNA served to infer D and trimming. Of some 290,000 clones listed, roughly nine tenths were seen once; the top ten hold 9.5% to 15%.

The TCR sequence derives from a woman aged 25 to 45 with COVID-19, enrolled during active disease. The chain couples TRBV6-5 to TRBJ2-7; 7 nucleotides line up with TRBD1. The specimen was peripheral blood. The CDR3 here is CASSYYLDRYEQYF. The CDR3, as DNA: TGTGCCAGCAGTTACTACCTGGACAGGTACGAGCAGTACTTC.